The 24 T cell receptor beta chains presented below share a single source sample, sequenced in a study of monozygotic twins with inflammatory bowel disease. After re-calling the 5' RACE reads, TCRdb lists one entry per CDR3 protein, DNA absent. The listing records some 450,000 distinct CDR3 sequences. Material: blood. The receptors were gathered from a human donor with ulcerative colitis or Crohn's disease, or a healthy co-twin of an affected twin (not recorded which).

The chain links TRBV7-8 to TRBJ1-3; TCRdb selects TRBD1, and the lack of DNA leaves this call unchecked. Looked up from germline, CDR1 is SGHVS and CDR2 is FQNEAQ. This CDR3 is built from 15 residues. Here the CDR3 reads CASSYTTGTGNTIYF.

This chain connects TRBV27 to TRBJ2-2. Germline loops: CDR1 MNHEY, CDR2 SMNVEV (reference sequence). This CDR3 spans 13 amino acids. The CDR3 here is CASGHPDSGELFF.

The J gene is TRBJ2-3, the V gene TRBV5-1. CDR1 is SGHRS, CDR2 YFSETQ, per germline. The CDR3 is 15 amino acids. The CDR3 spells CASSLGPTSADTQYF.

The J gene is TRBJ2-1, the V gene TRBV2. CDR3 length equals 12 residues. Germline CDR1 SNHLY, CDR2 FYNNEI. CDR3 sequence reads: CASSEGVPEQFF.

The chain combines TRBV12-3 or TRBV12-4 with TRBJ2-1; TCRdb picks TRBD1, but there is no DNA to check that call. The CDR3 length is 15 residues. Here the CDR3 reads CASSFSTGSYNEQFF.

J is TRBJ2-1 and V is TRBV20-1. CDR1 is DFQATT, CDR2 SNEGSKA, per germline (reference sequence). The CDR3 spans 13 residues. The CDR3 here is CSARFSILGEQFF.

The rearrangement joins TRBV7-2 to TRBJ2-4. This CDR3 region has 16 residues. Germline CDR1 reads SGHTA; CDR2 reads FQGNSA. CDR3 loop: CASSLDSSEAKNIQYF.

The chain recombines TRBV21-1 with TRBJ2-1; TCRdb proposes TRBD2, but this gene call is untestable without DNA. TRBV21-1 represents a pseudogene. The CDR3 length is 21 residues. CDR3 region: CASSKDNLSTSGTPRNNEQFF.

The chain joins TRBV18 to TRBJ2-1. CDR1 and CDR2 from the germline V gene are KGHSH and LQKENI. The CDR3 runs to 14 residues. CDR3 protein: CASSPSGAGDEQFF.

Here the CDR3 reads CAIKSSDRNTEAFF. V gene TRBV10-3 combines with J gene TRBJ1-1. From germline, CDR1 is ENHRY and CDR2 SYGVKD. This CDR3 comprises 14 residues.

The CDR3 loop is CASSLSRSMNTEAFF. The gene calls are TRBV27 and TRBJ1-1. This CDR3 comprises 15 residues. Germline V gives CDR1 MNHEY, CDR2 SMNVEV (reference sequence).

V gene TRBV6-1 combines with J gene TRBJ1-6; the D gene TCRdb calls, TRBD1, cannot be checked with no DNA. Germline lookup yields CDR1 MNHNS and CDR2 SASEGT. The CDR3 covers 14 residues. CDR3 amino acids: CASNPTGKNSPLHF.

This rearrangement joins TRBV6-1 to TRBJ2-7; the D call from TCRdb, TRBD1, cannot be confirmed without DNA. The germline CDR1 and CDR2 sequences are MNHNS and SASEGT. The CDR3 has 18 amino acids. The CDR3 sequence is CASSRTYLATGQNYEQYF.

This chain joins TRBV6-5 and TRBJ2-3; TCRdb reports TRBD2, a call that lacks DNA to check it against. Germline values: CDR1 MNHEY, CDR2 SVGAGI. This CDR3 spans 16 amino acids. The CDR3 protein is CASSYSSAVGTDTQYF.

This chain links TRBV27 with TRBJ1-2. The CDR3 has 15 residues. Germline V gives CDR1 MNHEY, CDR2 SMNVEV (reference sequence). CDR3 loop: CASRSPLGTNYGYTF.

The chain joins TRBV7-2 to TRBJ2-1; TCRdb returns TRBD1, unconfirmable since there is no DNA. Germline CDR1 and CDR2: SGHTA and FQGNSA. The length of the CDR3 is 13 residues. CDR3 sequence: CASSPWSVNEQFF.

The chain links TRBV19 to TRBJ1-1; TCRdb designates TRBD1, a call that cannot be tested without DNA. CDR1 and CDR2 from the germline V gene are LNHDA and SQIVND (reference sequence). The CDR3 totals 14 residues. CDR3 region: CASALWGMNTEAFF.

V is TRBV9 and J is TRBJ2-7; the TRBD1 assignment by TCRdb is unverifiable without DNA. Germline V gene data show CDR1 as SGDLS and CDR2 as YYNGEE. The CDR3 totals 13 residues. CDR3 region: CASSRDRGREQYF.

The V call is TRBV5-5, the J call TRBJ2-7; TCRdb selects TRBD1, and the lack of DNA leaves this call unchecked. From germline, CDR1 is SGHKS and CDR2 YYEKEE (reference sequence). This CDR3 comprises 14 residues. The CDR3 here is CASSKTGGPIEQYF.

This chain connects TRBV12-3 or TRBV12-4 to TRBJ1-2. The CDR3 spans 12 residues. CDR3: CASSPVGEGYTF.

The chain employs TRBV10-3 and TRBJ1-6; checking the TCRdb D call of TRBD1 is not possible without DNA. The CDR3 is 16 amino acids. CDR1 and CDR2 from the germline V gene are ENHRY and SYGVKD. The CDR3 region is CAISEVGGQGNSPLHF.

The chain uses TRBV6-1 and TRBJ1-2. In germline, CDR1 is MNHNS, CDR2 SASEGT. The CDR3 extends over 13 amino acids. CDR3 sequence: CASSVGRIYGYTF.

CDR3 sequence: CASSQDPGGSYNEQFF. This chain joins TRBV4-2 and TRBJ2-1. Per the germline V gene, CDR1 is LGHNA and CDR2 is YNFKEQ. The CDR3 sequence is 16 residues long.

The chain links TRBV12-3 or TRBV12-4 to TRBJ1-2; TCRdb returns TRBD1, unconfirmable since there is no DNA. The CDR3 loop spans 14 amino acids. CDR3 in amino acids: CASTFRPPGYGYTF.